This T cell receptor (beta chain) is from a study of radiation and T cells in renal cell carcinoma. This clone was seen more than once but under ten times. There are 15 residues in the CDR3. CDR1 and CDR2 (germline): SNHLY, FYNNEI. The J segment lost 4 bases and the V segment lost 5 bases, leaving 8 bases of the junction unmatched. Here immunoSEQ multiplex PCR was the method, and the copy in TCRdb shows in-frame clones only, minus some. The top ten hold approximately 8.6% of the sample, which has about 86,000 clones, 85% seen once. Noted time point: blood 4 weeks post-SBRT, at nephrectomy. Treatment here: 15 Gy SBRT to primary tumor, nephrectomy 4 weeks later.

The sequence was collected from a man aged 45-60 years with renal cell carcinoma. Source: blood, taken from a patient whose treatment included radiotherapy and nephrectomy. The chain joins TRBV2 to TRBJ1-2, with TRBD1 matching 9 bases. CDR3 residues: CASSTGRDRVYGYTF. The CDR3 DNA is TGTGCCAGCAGTACCGGCCGGGACAGGGTCTATGGCTACACCTTC.